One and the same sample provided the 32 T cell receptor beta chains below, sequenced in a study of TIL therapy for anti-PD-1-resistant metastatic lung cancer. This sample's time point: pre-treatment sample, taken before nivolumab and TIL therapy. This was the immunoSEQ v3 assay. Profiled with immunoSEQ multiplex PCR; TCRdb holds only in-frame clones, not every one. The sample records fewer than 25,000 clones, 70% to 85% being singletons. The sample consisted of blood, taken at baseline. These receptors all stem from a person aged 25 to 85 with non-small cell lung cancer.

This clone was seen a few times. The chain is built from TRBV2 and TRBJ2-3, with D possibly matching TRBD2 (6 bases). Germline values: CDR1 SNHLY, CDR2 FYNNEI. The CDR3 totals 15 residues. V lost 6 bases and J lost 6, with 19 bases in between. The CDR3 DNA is TGTGCCAGCAGATGGACCGGGAGTCAGTCGGATACGCAGTATTTT. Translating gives CASRWTGSQSDTQYF.

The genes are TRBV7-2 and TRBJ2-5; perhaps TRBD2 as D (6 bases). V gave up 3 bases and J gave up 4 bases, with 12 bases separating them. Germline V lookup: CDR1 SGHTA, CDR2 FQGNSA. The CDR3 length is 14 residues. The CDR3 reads CASSFFGGGETQYF. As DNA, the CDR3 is TGTGCCAGCAGCTTTTTCGGGGGTGGAGAGACCCAGTACTTC.

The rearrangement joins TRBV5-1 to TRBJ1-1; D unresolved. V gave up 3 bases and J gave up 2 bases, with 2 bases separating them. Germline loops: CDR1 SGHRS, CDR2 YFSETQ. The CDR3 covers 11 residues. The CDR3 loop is CASSSNTEAFF. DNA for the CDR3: TGCGCCAGCAGCTCCAACACTGAAGCTTTCTTT.

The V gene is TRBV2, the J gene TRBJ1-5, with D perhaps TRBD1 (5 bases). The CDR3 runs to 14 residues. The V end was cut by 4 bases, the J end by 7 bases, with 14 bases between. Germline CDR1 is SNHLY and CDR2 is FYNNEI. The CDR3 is CASSVEGKGQPQHF. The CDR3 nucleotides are TGTGCCAGCAGTGTTGAGGGGAAGGGCCAGCCCCAGCATTTT.

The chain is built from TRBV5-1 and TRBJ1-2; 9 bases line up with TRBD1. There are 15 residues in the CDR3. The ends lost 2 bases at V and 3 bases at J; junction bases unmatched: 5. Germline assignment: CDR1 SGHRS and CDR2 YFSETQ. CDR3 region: CASSFITGGDYGYTF. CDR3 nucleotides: TGCGCCAGCAGCTTTATTACAGGGGGCGACTATGGCTACACCTTC.

The CDR3 is CASSIENSGDEQYF. The DNA for the CDR3 is TGTGCCAGTAGTATAGAAAATTCGGGGGACGAGCAGTACTTC. This sequence joins TRBV19 and TRBJ2-7; possibly TRBD2 for D (6 bases). CDR1 and CDR2 from the germline V gene are LNHDA and SQIVND (reference sequence). V was trimmed by 0 bases and J by 5 bases, leaving 11 bases between them. This CDR3 spans 14 amino acids.

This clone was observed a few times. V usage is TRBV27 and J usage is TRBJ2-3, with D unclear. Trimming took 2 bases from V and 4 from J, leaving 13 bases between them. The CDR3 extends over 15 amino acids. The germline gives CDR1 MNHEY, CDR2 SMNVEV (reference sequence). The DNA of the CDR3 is TGTGCCAGCAGTTTAGACGGATTGAGACCAGATACGCAGTATTTT. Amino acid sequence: CASSLDGLRPDTQYF.

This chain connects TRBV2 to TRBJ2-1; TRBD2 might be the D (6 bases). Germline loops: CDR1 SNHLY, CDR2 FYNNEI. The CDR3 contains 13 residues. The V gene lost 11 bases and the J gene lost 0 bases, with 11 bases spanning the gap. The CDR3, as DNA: TGTGCCTCCCGCGGGGACTCCTACAATGAGCAGTTCTTC. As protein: CASRGDSYNEQFF.

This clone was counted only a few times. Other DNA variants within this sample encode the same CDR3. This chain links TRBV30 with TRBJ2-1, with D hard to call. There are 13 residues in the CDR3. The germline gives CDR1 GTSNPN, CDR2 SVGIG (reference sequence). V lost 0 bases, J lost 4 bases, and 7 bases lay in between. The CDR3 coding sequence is TGTGCCTGGAGTGTACGTTTATACAATGAGCAGTTCTTC. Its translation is CAWSVRLYNEQFF.

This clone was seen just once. The CDR3 loop is CASSVGLSGLSTDTQYF. CDR3 DNA sequence: TGTGCCAGCAGCGTAGGCTTAAGCGGGCTTAGCACAGATACGCAGTATTTT. This chain uses TRBV9 with TRBJ2-3, with D possibly being TRBD2 (6 bases). Germline V lookup: CDR1 SGDLS, CDR2 YYNGEE. This CDR3 spans 17 amino acids. The V end lost 0 bases, the J end lost 0 bases, and 14 bases lay between the germline ends.

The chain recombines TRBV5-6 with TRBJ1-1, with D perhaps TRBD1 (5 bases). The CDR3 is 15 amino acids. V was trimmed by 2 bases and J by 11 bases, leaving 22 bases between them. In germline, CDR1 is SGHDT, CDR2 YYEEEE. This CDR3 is CASSFGQGWGGSAFF. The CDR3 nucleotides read TGTGCCAGCAGCTTTGGGCAGGGATGGGGTGGTTCGGCTTTCTTT.

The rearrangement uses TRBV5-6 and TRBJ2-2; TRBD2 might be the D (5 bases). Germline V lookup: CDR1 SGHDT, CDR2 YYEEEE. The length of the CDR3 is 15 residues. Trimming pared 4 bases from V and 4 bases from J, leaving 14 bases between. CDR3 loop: CASSPPGFGTGELFF. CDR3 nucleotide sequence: TGTGCCAGCAGCCCGCCGGGATTCGGCACCGGGGAGCTGTTTTTT.

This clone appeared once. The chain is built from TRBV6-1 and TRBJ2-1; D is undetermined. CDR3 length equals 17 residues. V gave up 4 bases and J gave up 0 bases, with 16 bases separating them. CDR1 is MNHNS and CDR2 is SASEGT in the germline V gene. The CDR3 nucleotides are TGTGCCAGCAGTGCCAATCCCCACAAAAGCTCCTACAATGAGCAGTTCTTC. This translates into CASSANPHKSSYNEQFF.

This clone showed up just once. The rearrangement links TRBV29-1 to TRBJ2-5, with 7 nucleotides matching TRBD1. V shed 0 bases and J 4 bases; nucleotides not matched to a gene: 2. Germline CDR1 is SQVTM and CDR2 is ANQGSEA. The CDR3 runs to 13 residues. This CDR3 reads CSVEEGGGETQYF. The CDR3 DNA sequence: TGCAGCGTTGAAGAAGGGGGCGGAGAGACCCAGTACTTC.

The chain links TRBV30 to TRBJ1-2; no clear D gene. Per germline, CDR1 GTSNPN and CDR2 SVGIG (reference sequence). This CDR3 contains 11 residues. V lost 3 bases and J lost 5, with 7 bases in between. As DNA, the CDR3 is TGTGCCTGGAGCGTATTGTATGGCTACACCTTC. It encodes CAWSVLYGYTF.

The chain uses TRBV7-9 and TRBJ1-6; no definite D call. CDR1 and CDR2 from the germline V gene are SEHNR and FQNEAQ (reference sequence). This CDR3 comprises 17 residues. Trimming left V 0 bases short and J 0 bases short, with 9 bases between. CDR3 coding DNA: TGTGCCAGCAGCTTAGCTACTGGGAGCTCCTATAATTCACCCCTCCACTTT. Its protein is CASSLATGSSYNSPLHF. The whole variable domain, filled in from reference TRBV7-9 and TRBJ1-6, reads DTGVSQNPRHKITKRGQNVTFRCDPISEHNRLYWYRQTLGQGPEFLTYFQNEAQLEKSRLLSDRFSAERPKGSFSTLEIQRTEQGDSAMYLCASSLATGSSYNSPLHFGNGTRLTVT.

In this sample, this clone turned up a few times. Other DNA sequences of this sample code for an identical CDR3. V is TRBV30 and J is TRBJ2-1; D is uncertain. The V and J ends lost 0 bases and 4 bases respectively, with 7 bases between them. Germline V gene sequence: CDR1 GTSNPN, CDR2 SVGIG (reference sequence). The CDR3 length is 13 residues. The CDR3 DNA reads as TGTGCCTGGAGTGTGAGACTTTACAATGAGCAGTTCTTC. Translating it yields CAWSVRLYNEQFF.

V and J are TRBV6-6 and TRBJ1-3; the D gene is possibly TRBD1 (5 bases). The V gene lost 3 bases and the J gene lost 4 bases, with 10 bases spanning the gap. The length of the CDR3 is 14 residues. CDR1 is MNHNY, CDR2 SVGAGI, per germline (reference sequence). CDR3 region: CASSYGQGGNTIYF. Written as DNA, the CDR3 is TGTGCCAGCAGTTATGGGCAGGGCGGAAACACCATATATTTT.

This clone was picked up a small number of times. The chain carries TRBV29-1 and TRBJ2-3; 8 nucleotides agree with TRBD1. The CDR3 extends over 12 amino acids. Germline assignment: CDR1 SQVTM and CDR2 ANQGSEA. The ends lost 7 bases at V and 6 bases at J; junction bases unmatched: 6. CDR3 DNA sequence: TGCAGCGGCGAACAGGGGGGCGATACGCAGTATTTT. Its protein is CSGEQGGDTQYF.

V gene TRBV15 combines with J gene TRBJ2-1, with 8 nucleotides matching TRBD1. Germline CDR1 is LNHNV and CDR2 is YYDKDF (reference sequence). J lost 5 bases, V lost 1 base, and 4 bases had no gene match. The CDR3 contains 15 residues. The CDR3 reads CATSRVTGANNEQFF. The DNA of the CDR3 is TGTGCCACCAGCAGAGTGACAGGGGCTAACAATGAGCAGTTCTTC.

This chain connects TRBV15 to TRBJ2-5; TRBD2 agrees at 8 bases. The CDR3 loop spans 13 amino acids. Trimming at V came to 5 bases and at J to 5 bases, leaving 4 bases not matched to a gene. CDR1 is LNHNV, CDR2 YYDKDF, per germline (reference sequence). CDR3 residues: CATSRRGGETQYF. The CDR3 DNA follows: TGTGCCACCAGCCGTCGGGGGGGGGAGACCCAGTACTTC.

CDR3 residues: CASARSGGETQYF. For the CDR3, the DNA is TGTGCCAGCGCCCGGAGTGGGGGGGAGACCCAGTACTTC. V and J are TRBV12-3 or TRBV12-4 and TRBJ2-5; tentative D call: TRBD2 (6 bases). The CDR3 extends over 13 amino acids. The germline V and J ends were trimmed by 8 bases and 5 bases, with 15 bases remaining between them.

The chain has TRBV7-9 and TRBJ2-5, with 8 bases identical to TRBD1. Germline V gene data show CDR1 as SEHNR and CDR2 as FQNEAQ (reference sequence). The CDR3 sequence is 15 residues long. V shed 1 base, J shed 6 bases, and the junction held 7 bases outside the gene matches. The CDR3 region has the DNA TGTGCCAGCAGCTTAGTGCCCGGACAGGGAAAGACCCAGTACTTC. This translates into CASSLVPGQGKTQYF.

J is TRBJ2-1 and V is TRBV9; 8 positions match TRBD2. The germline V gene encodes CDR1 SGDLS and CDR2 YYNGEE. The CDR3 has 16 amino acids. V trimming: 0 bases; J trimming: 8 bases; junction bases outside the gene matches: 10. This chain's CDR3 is CASSVVTRGGWDEQFF. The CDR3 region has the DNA TGTGCCAGCAGCGTAGTTACCCGGGGGGGCTGGGATGAGCAGTTCTTC.

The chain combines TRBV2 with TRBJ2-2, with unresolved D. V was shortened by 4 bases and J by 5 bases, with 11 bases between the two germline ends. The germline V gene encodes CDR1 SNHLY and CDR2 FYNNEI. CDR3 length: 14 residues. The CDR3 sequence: CASSVRYRTGELFF. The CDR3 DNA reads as TGTGCCAGCAGTGTACGATACAGAACCGGGGAGCTGTTTTTT.

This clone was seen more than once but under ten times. For the CDR3, the DNA is TGTGCCAGCAGATCCGTCACAGATACGCAGTATTTT. It translates to CASRSVTDTQYF. The gene calls are TRBV2 and TRBJ2-3; no reliable D call. CDR3 length equals 12 residues. Looked up from germline, CDR1 is SNHLY and CDR2 is FYNNEI. Trimming took 6 bases from V and 2 from J, leaving 6 bases between them.

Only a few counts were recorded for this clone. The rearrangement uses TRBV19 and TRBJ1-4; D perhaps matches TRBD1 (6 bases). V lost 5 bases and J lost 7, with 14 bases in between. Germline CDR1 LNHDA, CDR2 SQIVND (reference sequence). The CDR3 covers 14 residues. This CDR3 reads CASSPGEVSEKLFF. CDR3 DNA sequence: TGTGCCAGTAGTCCAGGGGAAGTGTCTGAAAAACTGTTTTTT.

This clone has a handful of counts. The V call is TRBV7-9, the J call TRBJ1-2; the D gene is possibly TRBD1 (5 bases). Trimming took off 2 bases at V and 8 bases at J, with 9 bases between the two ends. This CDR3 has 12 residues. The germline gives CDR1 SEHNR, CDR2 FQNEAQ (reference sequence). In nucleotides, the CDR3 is TGTGCCAGCAGCTTAAGAGGGGAAGGCTACACCTTC. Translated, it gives CASSLRGEGYTF.

This CDR3 is CASSDRGETQYF. CDR3 nucleotide sequence: TGTGCCAGCAGTGACAGGGGAGAGACCCAGTACTTC. The gene calls are TRBV2 and TRBJ2-5; tentative D call: TRBD1 (6 bases). CDR1 and CDR2 from the germline V gene are SNHLY and FYNNEI. The CDR3 runs 12 residues. Trimming stripped 3 bases from V and 4 bases from J, with 6 bases between. Full variable domain (outside the CDR3, taken from reference TRBV2 and TRBJ2-5): EPEVTQTPSHQVTQMGQEVILRCVPISNHLYFYWYRQILGQKVEFLVSFYNNEISEKSEIFDDQFSVERPDGSNFTLKIRSTKLEDSAMYFCASSDRGETQYFGPGTRLLVL.

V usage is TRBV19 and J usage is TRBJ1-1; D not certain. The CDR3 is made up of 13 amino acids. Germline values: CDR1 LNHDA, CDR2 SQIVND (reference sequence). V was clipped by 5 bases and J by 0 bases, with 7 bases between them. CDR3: CASSDAVNTEAFF. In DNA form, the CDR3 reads TGTGCCAGTAGTGATGCGGTGAACACTGAAGCTTTCTTT. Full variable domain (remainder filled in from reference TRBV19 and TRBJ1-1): DGGITQSPKYLFRKEGQNVTLSCEQNLNHDAMYWYRQDPGQGLRLIYYSQIVNDFQKGDIAEGYSVSREKKESFPLTVTSAQKNPTAFYLCASSDAVNTEAFFGQGTRLTVV.

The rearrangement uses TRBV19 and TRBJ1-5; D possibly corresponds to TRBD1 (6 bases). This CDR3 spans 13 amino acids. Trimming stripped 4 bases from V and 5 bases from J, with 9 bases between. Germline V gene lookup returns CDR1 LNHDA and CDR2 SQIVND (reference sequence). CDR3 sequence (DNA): TGTGCCAGTAGTACAGGGGATCATCAGCCCCAGCATTTT. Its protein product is CASSTGDHQPQHF.

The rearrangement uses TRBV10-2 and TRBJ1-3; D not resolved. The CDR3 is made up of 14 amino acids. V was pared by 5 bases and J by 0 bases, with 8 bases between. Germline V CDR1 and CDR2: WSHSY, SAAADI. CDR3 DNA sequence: TGCGCCAGCAGTACAGCGTTCTCTGGAAACACCATATATTTT. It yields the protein CASSTAFSGNTIYF.